This T cell receptor (beta chain) was recorded in a study of cytomegalovirus exposure and HLA in healthy donors (dated by TCRdb to 2017 to 2019). Regarding the study in general: In an earlier analysis of some 610 of the donors, under 300 Gb of sequence data and 117 million unique TCR beta sequences from roughly 200 million T cells were reported. An early release that covered about 600 HLA-typed donors contained approximately 320 gigabases of sequencing data and tens of millions of unique TCR sequences. Of the roughly 390 genotyped donors, less than 85% were placed in the genetic ancestry cluster associated with self-reported Caucasian donors. The study aimed to test whether signatures of past pathogen exposure could be identified by cataloging public T cell receptors. Using immunosequencing, the study profiled T cell repertoires from fewer than 850 subjects and related those repertoires to cytomegalovirus serostatus. In addition to the first cohort of approximately 670 subjects, a separate validation cohort of under 150 different subjects was used. High-throughput TCR immunosequencing, statistical association of individual TCRs with disease status, and machine learning were combined to predict cytomegalovirus infection status. A later analysis re-analyzed previously published TCR beta repertoires from 666 donors and added high-resolution HLA genotyping to study TCR occurrence patterns. In the later analysis, no new phenotypic data were used to find candidate immune exposures; instead, reliance was placed on TCR beta sequences and their occurrence across donors. To decide whether each TCR beta V gene segment behaved as functional or pseudogenic, an earlier analysis of fewer than 750 of the donors relied on high-throughput TCR beta sequencing. Donor age, sex, ethnicity and CMV serostatus were compiled together with the repertoire data. Genome-wide SNP genotypes for about 65% of the 666 donors were used in a later genetic analysis, which treated that subset as a discovery cohort. Every discovery cohort repertoire had been produced on one sequencing platform. HLA typing covered class I and class II loci at four-digit resolution. The number of donors typed differed by locus, with about 629-630 for A, B, C, DRB1 and DQB1, over 500 for DQA1, 600 to 610 for DPA1, and around 460 for DPB1. Because of strong linkage in the cohort, five DR-DQ haplotypes were treated as single units for association and clustering. Across 398 genotyped donors of the cohort, an average of about 240,000 unique TCR beta nucleotide sequences per donor were sequenced, and approximately 17% of those sequences were non-productive.

Turning to this clone: This clone's antigen is unknown. One base away there is no much larger clone; base qualities are not given.

The cohort consisted of more than 650 healthy bone marrow donors. All cohort members were sampled while nominally healthy, although unrecorded immune exposures were likely present. The donor tested CMV seronegative and was one of the 352 seronegative cohort members. A peripheral blood sample was provided by each donor, and peripheral blood mononuclear cells were used for TCR beta sequencing. The Qiagen DNeasy Blood Extraction Kit was used to extract genomic DNA from the blood cell samples. Findings and caveats that apply to the study as a whole: In a later genetic analysis, fewer N-insertions in productive TCRs were reported among donors in an Asian-associated ancestry cluster than the roughly 700-donor mean. This cohort had only TCR beta chains sequenced, and the lack of alpha or paired-chain data limited which features could be detected. In both the original and validation cohorts, the classifier was reported to diagnose cytomegalovirus status with high specificity and sensitivity. A later analysis reported that several top co-occurrence clusters appeared linked to parvovirus B19, influenza, CMV and Epstein-Barr virus. Because counts were too low, 15 to 20 rarely observed V segments, including chromosome 9 orphons, were left out of the earlier analysis of 587 of the donors. An association between a missense DCLRE1C variant and V-gene and J-gene trimming of TCR beta chains was found in a later genetic analysis and replicated in an independent cohort. Linkage disequilibrium might explain the correlated functional status among segregating V segments, but an unknown experimental factor could not be ruled out. Some IMGT-functional V segments, including TRBV6-2 and TRBV6-3, could not be told apart with the 87-base-pair reads, so those segments were excluded. A further reported finding was that TCR beta sequences accurately predicted the HLA-A and HLA-B alleles for most subjects in the first cohort. Three of the identified cytomegalovirus-associated TCR beta chains were confirmed in vitro to be specific for cytomegalovirus antigens. In the study, approximately 160 TCR beta chains were listed as associated with cytomegalovirus. A cluster of highly shared sequence variants was judged likely to represent a technical artifact of the sequencing pipeline. Compared with equally common non-associated chains, HLA-associated TCR beta chains in a later analysis were more clonally expanded and had lower generation probabilities. In a later analysis, most CMV-associated TCR beta chains were found to appear HLA-restricted, with HLA associations seemingly driven largely by CMV exposure. It was suggested by the authors that the approach could potentially be generalized to other disease states and immunological phenotypes. In an earlier analysis of roughly 560 of the donors, most TCR beta V segments were observed in productive rearrangements about 87% or about 30% of the time, broadly matching IMGT annotations. Roughly uniform sequencing depth across donors was assumed in presence/absence analyses, although this assumption may not hold. CMV serostatus was the only immune exposure information available for the cohort. Strong co-occurrence of HLA alleles, especially DR and DQ, made assigning TCR associations to individual alleles difficult. In a later analysis, TCR association rates were found to vary across HLA loci, with the most associated TCRs seen for DRB1 alleles and the fewest for HLA-C alleles. Most TCR sequences were seen in very few donors, while some public TCRs were found in many individuals. At a false discovery rate of 0.05, a later analysis linked around 17,000 TCR beta sequences to specific HLA alleles. HLA typing was unavailable for some donors at each locus, so association tests used only the typed subset.

V is shortened by 6 bases, J by 0 bases, and the region joining them spans 12 bases. In the germline V gene, CDR1 corresponds to SNHLY and CDR2 to FYNNEI. The CDR3 sequence holds 16 residues, the cysteine and phenylalanine included. Solely the CDR3 DNA is kept, with 48 bases framed from the first base. The method was the immunoSEQ multiplex PCR assay. A mixture of 60 forward primers for TCR Vbeta segments and 13 reverse primers for TCR Jbeta segments was used in the multiplex PCR. A multiplex PCR assay on genomic DNA amplified the CDR3 region of rearranged TCR beta genes. The Illumina HiSeq System was used to sequence the amplified TCR beta libraries as 87-base-pair reads. Turning to the authors' computational methods: Across the 670 or so repertoires, a later analysis counted some 80 million unique TCR beta chains, approximately 10 million of which were shared by at least two donors. To remove PCR and sequencing errors, raw reads were error-corrected and collapsed into unique sequences using a nearest-neighbor algorithm that merged closely related sequences. Alignment of CDR3 sequences to IMGT reference sequences was used to assign V, D and J gene segments. For a sequence to be retained, a match of at least six nucleotides to both a V gene segment and a J gene segment was required. A rearrangement was called productive if the CDR3 had no stop codons and remained in frame with V and J, and every other rearrangement was called non-productive. CDR3 was defined according to IMGT convention as the region running from the second conserved V-encoded cysteine to the conserved J-encoded phenylalanine. In an earlier analysis of 500 to 650 of the donors, sequences lacking an unambiguous match to a single V gene segment were excluded. In an earlier analysis of around 590 of the donors, a V segment was called functional when productive rearrangements were above 56.7%, and segregating when the standard deviation between donors exceeded 5%. A statistical classification framework was developed to diagnose cytomegalovirus status using the catalog of TCR beta chain sequences. A later analysis assigned V and J genes by comparing TCR nucleotide sequences with IMGT/GENE-DB human TR gene sequences. A later analysis assigned CDR3 sequences and most-parsimonious VDJ recombination scenarios with the TCRdist pipeline. In a later analysis, every TCR beta chain was defined by the combination of its CDR3 amino acid sequence and its V-gene family, and reads without a unique V-gene family were dropped. To address suspected cross-contamination and a sequencing artifact, a later analysis removed 450 to 700 highly shared, low-generation-probability nucleotide sequences. In a later analysis, a clonal expansion index was calculated for each public chain from normalized within-repertoire ranks of inferred template counts. In a later analysis, generation probabilities were computed using a VDJ recombination model fitted to out-of-frame rearrangements, and the results were checked against IGoR. In a later analysis, hypergeometric tests were used to score TCR-TCR, TCR-HLA and TCR-CMV co-occurrence, with a repertoire-size bias correction applied to TCR pairs. A later analysis estimated false discovery rates by permuting HLA or CMV assignments 20 times. In a later analysis, co-occurring TCRs were grouped using DBSCAN, and TCRdist sequence similarity was added for clustering within HLA-allele-positive subsets. Co-occurrence clustering excluded repertoires with fewer than 30,000 or more than 120,000 public chains, plus five with anomalous nucleotide sharing. The table was pulled from immuneACCESS by TCRdb, which kept in-frame rearrangements only. Such tables lose some clones; where checked, under half of the loss comes from unresolved V genes, and the rest has no known cause. V and J calls and clone size are copied from that table; D and trimming were computed from the DNA. The sample table contains approximately 210,000 clones; only one count was recorded for about 90% of them. In total, the top ten clones hold roughly 1.3% of the sample.

The rearranged chain carries TRBV2 and TRBJ2-6, and the D gene may be TRBD1, 6 bases matching. The receptor comes from a man aged 25 to 40 in good health and CMV-seronegative. The material sequenced was PBMCs. This receptor has the CDR3 CASSLGQNSGANVLTF. The sequence in DNA is TGTGCCAGCAGCCTTGGACAGAACTCTGGGGCCAACGTCCTGACTTTC.